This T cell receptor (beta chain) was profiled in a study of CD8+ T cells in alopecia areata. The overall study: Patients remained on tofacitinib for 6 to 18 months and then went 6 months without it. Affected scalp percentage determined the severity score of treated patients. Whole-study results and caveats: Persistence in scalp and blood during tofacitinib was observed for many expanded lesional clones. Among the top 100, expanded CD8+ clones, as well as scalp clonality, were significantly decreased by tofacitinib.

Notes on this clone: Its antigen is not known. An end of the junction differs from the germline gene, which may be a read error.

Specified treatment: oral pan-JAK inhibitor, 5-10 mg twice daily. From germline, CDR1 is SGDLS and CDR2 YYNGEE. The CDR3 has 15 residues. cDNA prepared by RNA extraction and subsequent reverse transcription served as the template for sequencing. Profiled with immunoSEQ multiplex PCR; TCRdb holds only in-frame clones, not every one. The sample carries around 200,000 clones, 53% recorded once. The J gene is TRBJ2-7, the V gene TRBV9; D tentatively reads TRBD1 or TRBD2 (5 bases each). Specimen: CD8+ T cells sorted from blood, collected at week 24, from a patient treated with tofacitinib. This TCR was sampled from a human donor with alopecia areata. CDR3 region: CASILTLRDGYEQYF. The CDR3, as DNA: TGTGCCAGCATTCTTACCCTCCGGGACGGGTACGAACAGTACTTC.